This TCR beta chain was sequenced in a study of blood T cell repertoires in COVID-19. This CDR3 is built from 14 residues. Germline lookup yields CDR1 LGHDT and CDR2 YNNKEL (reference sequence). V lost 0 bases, J lost 7 bases, and 10 bases lay in between. Repertoires were generated with immunoSEQ multiplex PCR, while TCRdb's copy carries only in-frame clones and drops some. The data hold just over 250,000 clones, with 87% observed a single time. Sequencing was carried out using peripheral blood. This receptor was taken from a woman aged 45-65 years with acute or convalescent COVID-19. The V and J genes are TRBV3-1 (or the pseudogene TRBV3-2) and TRBJ1-5, with a tentative D call TRBD1 (5 bases). CDR3 DNA: TGTGCCAGCAGCCAAGACGGCGGGGGACAGCCCCAGCATTTT. This sequence encodes CASSQDGGGQPQHF.